Shown below are 10 T cell receptor beta chains from a single sample sequenced in a study of T-cell reconstitution after alpha-beta-depleted transplantation in children. A TCRbeta library incorporating unique molecular identifiers was prepared. TCRdb analysed the PCR reads with MiXCR anew, one entry per CDR3 protein. Among 700,000 to 950,000 distinct CDR3 sequences, around 15% were seen once, and the ten largest hold 5%. This specimen consisted of PBMCs, mostly from graft donor cells, obtained 360 days after TCRalphabeta/CD19-depleted stem cell transplant. Source of these receptors: a male patient under 18 who had a stem cell transplant for acute lymphoblastic leukemia, so the T cells may come from the graft donor.

This clonotype was recorded a few times. This chain joins TRBV5-1 and TRBJ1-2; no clear D gene. CDR3 size: 14 residues. Trimming pared 0 bases from V and 4 bases from J, leaving 10 bases between. Germline CDR1 is SGHRS and CDR2 is YFSETQ. The CDR3 sequence: CASSLGASPYGYTF. The CDR3 DNA follows: TGCGCCAGCAGCTTGGGCGCATCCCCCTATGGCTACACCTTC.

This clonotype has ten or more counts. The CDR3 bases are TGTGCCAGCAGCTTCTTCGGGGCCTTGGGCCCGGAGACCCAGTACTTC. Translating gives CASSFFGALGPETQYF. The chain recombines TRBV5-5 with TRBJ2-5, with D perhaps assigned TRBD1 or TRBD2 (5 bases each). The germline gives CDR1 SGHKS, CDR2 YYEKEE (reference sequence). CDR3 length equals 16 residues. Trimming pared 2 bases from V and 5 bases from J, leaving 19 bases between.

This clonotype was recorded a few times. V usage is TRBV5-1 and J usage is TRBJ1-5, with D hard to call. The CDR3 extends over 13 amino acids. Per the germline V gene, CDR1 is SGHRS and CDR2 is YFSETQ. Deletions cut 5 bases from V and 5 bases from J, with 11 bases between. The CDR3 spells CASRRGVDQPQHF. The DNA of the CDR3 is TGCGCCAGCAGGCGAGGAGTGGATCAGCCCCAGCATTTT.

This clonotype has just a few counts. DNA of the CDR3: TGTGCCAGCAGTCCCCAAGGGGAGCAGTACTTC. Translation gives CASSPQGEQYF. The V gene is TRBV12-3 or TRBV12-4, the J gene TRBJ2-7; D gene uncertain. V lost 5 bases, J lost 7 bases, and 9 bases lay in between. This CDR3 is built from 11 residues.

This clonotype showed up just a few times. This rearrangement joins TRBV4-1 to TRBJ1-5; tentative D call: TRBD1 (5 bases). V was pared by 2 bases and J by 4 bases, with 12 bases between. The CDR3 is 15 amino acids. Germline lookup yields CDR1 MGHRA and CDR2 YSYEKL. CDR3 nucleotides: TGCGCCAGCAGCCAACAGGGAGGCGCTAATCAGCCCCAGCATTTT. Its protein is CASSQQGGANQPQHF.

A few counts support this clonotype. This chain links TRBV4-1 with TRBJ2-1; 11 bases align to TRBD2. The CDR3 has 17 residues. V dropped 0 bases and J dropped 8; count of bases not matched to a gene: 9. CDR1 is MGHRA, CDR2 YSYEKL, per germline. The CDR3 coding sequence is TGCGCCAGCAGCCAAGATAGGGTAGCGGGAGGGCCTTATGAGCAGTTCTTC. It encodes CASSQDRVAGGPYEQFF.

This clonotype was seen at least ten times. This chain uses TRBV29-1 with TRBJ2-3, with 7 positions matching TRBD1. J was trimmed by 6 bases and V by 6 bases; bases with no gene match: 9. Per germline, CDR1 SQVTM and CDR2 ANQGSEA. CDR3 length: 13 residues. As DNA, the CDR3 is TGCAGCGTGGGGGACAGTTGGAAGGATACGCAGTATTTT. This codes for CSVGDSWKDTQYF.

The chain has TRBV6-1 and TRBJ2-7, with no clear D. Per germline, CDR1 MNHNS and CDR2 SASEGT. This CDR3 spans 13 amino acids. V was clipped by 5 bases and J by 3 bases, with 11 bases between them. The CDR3: CASSKLLSYEQYF. In DNA form, the CDR3 reads TGTGCCAGCAGTAAACTACTGAGCTACGAGCAGTACTTC.

This clonotype was picked up a small number of times. The V gene is TRBV5-1, the J gene TRBJ2-7; D gene unclear. Per germline, CDR1 SGHRS and CDR2 YFSETQ. The CDR3 totals 15 residues. Trimming took 4 bases from V and 5 from J, leaving 19 bases between them. The CDR3 DNA is TGCGCCAGCAGCGATGGGTCTTTCGGGTGGGACGAGCAGTACTTC. It is translated as CASSDGSFGWDEQYF.

The chain uses TRBV6-5 and TRBJ1-5, with 8 bases fitting TRBD1. The V gene's germline CDR1 is MNHEY and CDR2 SVGAGI. The CDR3 consists of 15 residues. The V and J ends lost 2 bases and 7 bases, in that order; junction bases with no gene match: 7. The CDR3 region has the DNA TGTGCCAGCAGTTACACACAGGGGGGAGGGCAGCCCCAGCATTTT. This gives the protein CASSYTQGGGQPQHF.